These 2 T cell receptor beta chains came from one sample sequenced in a study of T-cell reconstitution after alpha-beta-depleted transplantation in children. A library of TCRbeta sequences, prepared with unique molecular identifiers, was generated. TCRdb fed the PCR reads into MiXCR, producing one record per CDR3 protein. The sample lists about 980,000 distinct CDR3 sequences; around 30% were seen once. The sequencing used PBMCs, mostly from graft donor cells, collected 360 days after TCRalphabeta/CD19-depleted stem cell transplant. These receptors all stem from a boy in the first two years of life who had a stem cell transplant for SCID, so the T cells may come from the graft donor.

This clonotype has just a few counts. The chain has TRBV4-3 and TRBJ2-7, with TRBD1 matching over 11 bases. With 3 bases clipped from V and 2 bases from J, the junction kept 3 bases outside the gene matches. There are 15 residues in the CDR3. From germline, CDR1 is LGHNA and CDR2 YSLEER. The CDR3 region has the DNA TGCGCCAGCAGCCAGGACAGGGGGCTTACCTACGAGCAGTACTTC. It codes for CASSQDRGLTYEQYF.

This sequence joins TRBV12-3 or TRBV12-4 and TRBJ2-1; D possibly corresponds to TRBD2 (7 bases). Trimming removed 7 bases at V and 1 base at J, with 11 bases between. This CDR3 comprises 14 residues. CDR3 region: CASMRGRSYNEQFF. Written as DNA, the CDR3 is TGTGCCAGCATGCGGGGGCGGTCCTACAATGAGCAGTTCTTC.